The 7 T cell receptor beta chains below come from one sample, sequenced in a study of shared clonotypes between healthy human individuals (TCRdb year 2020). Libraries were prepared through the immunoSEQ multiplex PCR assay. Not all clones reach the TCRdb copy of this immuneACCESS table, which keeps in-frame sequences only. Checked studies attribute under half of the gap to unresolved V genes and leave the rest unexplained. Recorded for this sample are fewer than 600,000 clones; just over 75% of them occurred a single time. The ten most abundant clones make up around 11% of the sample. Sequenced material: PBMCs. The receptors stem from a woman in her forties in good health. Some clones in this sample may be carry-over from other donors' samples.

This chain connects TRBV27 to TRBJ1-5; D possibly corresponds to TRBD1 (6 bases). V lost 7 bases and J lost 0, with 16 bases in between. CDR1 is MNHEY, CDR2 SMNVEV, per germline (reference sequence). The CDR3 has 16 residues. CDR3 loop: CASKYSGTTSNQPQHF. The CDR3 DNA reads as TGTGCCAGCAAATACTCCGGGACAACTAGCAATCAGCCCCAGCATTTT.

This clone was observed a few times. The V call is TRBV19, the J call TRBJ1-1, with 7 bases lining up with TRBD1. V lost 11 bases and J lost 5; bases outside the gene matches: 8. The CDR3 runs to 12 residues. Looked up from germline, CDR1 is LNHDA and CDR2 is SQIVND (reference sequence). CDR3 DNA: TGTGCCGAGACAGGGAGGAGGACTGAAGCTTTCTTT. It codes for CAETGRRTEAFF.

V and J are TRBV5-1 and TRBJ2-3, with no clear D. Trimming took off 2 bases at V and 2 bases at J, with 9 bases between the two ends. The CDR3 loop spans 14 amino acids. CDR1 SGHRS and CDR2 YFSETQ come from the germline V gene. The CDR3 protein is CASSLRLPTDTQYF. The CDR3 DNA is TGCGCCAGCAGCTTACGACTCCCCACAGATACGCAGTATTTT.

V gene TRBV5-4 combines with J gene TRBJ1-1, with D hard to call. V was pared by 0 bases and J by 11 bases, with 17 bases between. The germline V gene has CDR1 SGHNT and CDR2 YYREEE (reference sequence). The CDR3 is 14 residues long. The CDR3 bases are TGTGCCAGCAGCTTGGAAAGCCAAGGGATGAATGCTTTCTTT. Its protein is CASSLESQGMNAFF.

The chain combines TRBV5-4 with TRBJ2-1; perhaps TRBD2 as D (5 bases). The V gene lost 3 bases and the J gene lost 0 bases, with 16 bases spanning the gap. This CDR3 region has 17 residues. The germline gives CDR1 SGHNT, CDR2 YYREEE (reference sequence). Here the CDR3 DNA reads TGTGCCAGCAGCTCGTCCAAAAGCGGAAGCTCCTACAATGAGCAGTTCTTC. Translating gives CASSSSKSGSSYNEQFF.

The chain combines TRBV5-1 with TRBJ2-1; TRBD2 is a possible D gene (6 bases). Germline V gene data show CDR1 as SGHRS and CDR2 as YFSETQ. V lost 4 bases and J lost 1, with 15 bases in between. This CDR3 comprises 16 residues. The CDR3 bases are TGCGCCAGCAGCAACTCCCCCGGGACTTCCTACAATGAGCAGTTCTTC. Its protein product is CASSNSPGTSYNEQFF.

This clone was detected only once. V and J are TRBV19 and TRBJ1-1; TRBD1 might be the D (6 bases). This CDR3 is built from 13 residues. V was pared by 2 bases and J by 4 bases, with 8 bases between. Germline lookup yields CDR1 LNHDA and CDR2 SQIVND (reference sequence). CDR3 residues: CASSISGATEAFF. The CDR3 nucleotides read TGTGCCAGTAGTATATCGGGGGCCACTGAAGCTTTCTTT.